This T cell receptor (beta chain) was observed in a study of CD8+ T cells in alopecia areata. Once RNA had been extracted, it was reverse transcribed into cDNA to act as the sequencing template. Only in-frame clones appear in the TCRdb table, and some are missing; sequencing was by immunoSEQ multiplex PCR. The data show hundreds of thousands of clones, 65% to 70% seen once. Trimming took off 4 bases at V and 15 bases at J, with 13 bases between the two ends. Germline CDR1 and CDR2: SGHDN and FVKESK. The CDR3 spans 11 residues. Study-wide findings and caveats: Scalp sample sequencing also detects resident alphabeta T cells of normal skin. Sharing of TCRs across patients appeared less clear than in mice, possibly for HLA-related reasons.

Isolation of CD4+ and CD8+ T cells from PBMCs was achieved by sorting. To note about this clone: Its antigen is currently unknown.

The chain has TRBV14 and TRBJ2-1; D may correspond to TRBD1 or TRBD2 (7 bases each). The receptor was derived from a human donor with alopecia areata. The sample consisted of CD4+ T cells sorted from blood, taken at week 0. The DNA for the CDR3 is TGTGCCAGCAGCCCCAGGGGGGGGCTGTTCTTC. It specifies CASSPRGGLFF.